A single sample gave rise to the 8 T cell receptor beta chains below, sequenced in a study of identical twins. TCRdb recomputed calls from the 5' RACE reads with MiXCR, one row per CDR3 protein. This table holds some 330,000 distinct CDR3 sequences, approximately 8.8% found once. Sequences were obtained from naive T cells sorted from blood. All receptors come from a woman aged 45-65 years in good health.

This clonotype was counted at least ten times. CDR3 in amino acids: CSARDGSRGIDTQYF. CDR3 DNA sequence: TGCAGTGCTAGAGATGGGTCGCGTGGGATAGATACGCAGTATTTT. V and J are TRBV20-1 and TRBJ2-3; D not resolved. V was clipped by 0 bases and J by 5 bases, with 15 bases between them. The germline CDR1 and CDR2 sequences are DFQATT and SNEGSKA (reference sequence). The CDR3 contains 15 residues.

The chain joins TRBV19 to TRBJ1-2; 10 positions match TRBD1. The CDR3 has 14 amino acids. Trimming cost V 6 bases and J 7 bases; bases outside gene matches: 8. From germline, CDR1 is LNHDA and CDR2 SQIVND (reference sequence). The CDR3 bases are TGTGCCAGTAGGCCGGGACAGGGGATCAGTGGCTACACCTTC. Protein: CASRPGQGISGYTF.

This clonotype was observed many times. This sequence joins TRBV5-1 and TRBJ1-1, with D hard to call. In germline, CDR1 is SGHRS, CDR2 YFSETQ. The CDR3 spans 15 residues. V dropped 4 bases and J dropped 5 bases, with 18 bases sitting between them. The CDR3 DNA is TGCGCCAGCAGCGGGAGCACGGTGTCGGTGACTGAAGCTTTCTTT. It codes for CASSGSTVSVTEAFF.

The chain joins TRBV10-3 to TRBJ2-7; possible D gene TRBD1, 6 bases. From germline, CDR1 is ENHRY and CDR2 SYGVKD. Trimming cost V 1 base and J 6 bases, with 19 bases left between them. CDR3 length: 16 residues. CDR3 bases: TGTGCCATCAGTGAGTTAGGGCCGGGACAATCTGGCGAGCAGTACTTC. Translation: CAISELGPGQSGEQYF.

This clonotype was recorded a few times. The chain recombines TRBV28 with TRBJ1-1; possibly TRBD1 for D (6 bases). The CDR3 runs 15 residues. V dropped 7 bases and J dropped 0 bases, with 15 bases sitting between them. CDR1 and CDR2 (germline): MDHEN, SYDVKM. The CDR3 DNA reads TGTGCCAGCATGCAAAGGGGGTTCTTGAACACTGAAGCTTTCTTT. The encoded protein is CASMQRGFLNTEAFF.

The chain employs TRBV4-1 and TRBJ2-7; 12 bases fit TRBD2. The CDR3 has 16 amino acids. The junction had 5 bases not matched to a gene; V was cut back by 4 bases and J by 1 base. Germline V gives CDR1 MGHRA, CDR2 YSYEKL. CDR3 DNA: TGCGCCAGCAGCCGCGGACTAGCGGGGCATTCCTACGAGCAGTACTTC. Translation gives CASSRGLAGHSYEQYF.

The CDR3 is CAISEFPVGGNTGELFF. The CDR3 bases are TGTGCCATCAGTGAGTTTCCGGTCGGAGGAAACACCGGGGAGCTGTTTTTT. V gene TRBV10-3 combines with J gene TRBJ2-2, with TRBD2 as a possible D gene (5 bases). From germline, CDR1 is ENHRY and CDR2 SYGVKD. This CDR3 is 17 amino acids long. Trimming cost V 1 base and J 2 bases, with 14 bases left between them.

CDR3 protein: CASSFRPYNEQFF. The CDR3 bases are TGTGCCAGCAGCTTTCGACCCTACAATGAGCAGTTCTTC. The chain links TRBV9 to TRBJ2-1; D ambiguous. Germline V gene lookup returns CDR1 SGDLS and CDR2 YYNGEE. The length of the CDR3 is 13 residues. V dropped 4 bases and J dropped 2 bases, with 7 bases sitting between them. The entire variable domain, with the rest obtained from reference TRBV9 and TRBJ2-1, is as follows: DSGVTQTPKHLITATGQRVTLRCSPRSGDLSVYWYQQSLDQGLQFLIQYYNGEERAKGNILERFSAQQFPDLHSELNLSSLELGDSALYFCASSFRPYNEQFFGPGTRLTVL.